These 31 T cell receptor beta chains were all obtained from the same sample, sequenced in a study of breast tumors, draining lymph nodes, adjacent tissues. Samples came from axillary lymph nodes draining the breast cancer. TCRdb used MiXCR to reprocess the multiplex PCR reads, holding one entry per CDR3 protein. Found here are approximately 120,000 distinct CDR3 sequences, less than 25% of them singletons; the top ten hold 2.2%. Material: axillary lymph node tissue. These receptors were obtained from a female donor with breast cancer. Some clones in this sample may be carry-over from other donors' samples.

In DNA, the CDR3 is TGCAGTGTCAGACCTTTATGGGAGCAGTACTTC. Translated, it gives CSVRPLWEQYF. V and J are TRBV20-1 and TRBJ2-7; D is unresolved. Germline CDR1 reads DFQATT; CDR2 reads SNEGSKA (reference sequence). Between the trimmed V and J ends, which lost 7 bases and 7 bases, there was a span of 14 bases. The CDR3 consists of 11 residues.

This clonotype was recorded at least ten times. The chain links TRBV9 to TRBJ2-3, with 15 bases fitting TRBD2. J was trimmed by 4 bases and V by 4 bases; bases with no gene match: 7. Germline V CDR1 and CDR2: SGDLS, YYNGEE. CDR3 length: 17 amino acids. CDR3 amino acids: CASSIGTSGRLADTQYF. The CDR3 nucleotides are TGTGCCAGCAGCATCGGGACTAGCGGGAGGTTGGCAGATACGCAGTATTTT. The full variable domain, rest sourced from reference TRBV9 and TRBJ2-3, is DSGVTQTPKHLITATGQRVTLRCSPRSGDLSVYWYQQSLDQGLQFLIQYYNGEERAKGNILERFSAQQFPDLHSELNLSSLELGDSALYFCASSIGTSGRLADTQYFGPGTRLTVL.

This clonotype was counted many times. V usage is TRBV6-5 and J usage is TRBJ1-5, with a possible D match to TRBD1 (6 bases). This CDR3 has 15 amino acids. V gave up 6 bases and J gave up 2 bases, with 14 bases separating them. CDR1 and CDR2 from the germline V gene are MNHEY and SVGAGI. CDR3 nucleotides: TGTGCCAGCAGCCCACAGGGTGGTCGCAATCAGCCCCAGCATTTT. Translated, it gives CASSPQGGRNQPQHF.

Regarding this clonotype: A single base separates this from a much larger clone, so it may be a read error. This sequence joins TRBV2 and TRBJ2-5; a possible D gene is TRBD2 (6 bases). Trimming shortened V by 6 bases and J by 5 bases, and 16 bases separated the two germline ends. This CDR3 comprises 14 residues. Germline V gene data show CDR1 as SNHLY and CDR2 as FYNNEI. CDR3 residues: CASRRGASEETQYF. The CDR3 DNA reads as TGTGCCAGCAGGCGGGGCGCCTCGGAGGAGACCCAGTACTTC.

This clonotype was observed at least ten times. The gene calls are TRBV29-1 and TRBJ2-7; D is unresolved. Germline V gene data show CDR1 as SQVTM and CDR2 as ANQGSEA. The CDR3 has 12 residues. V lost 7 bases, J lost 0 bases, and 10 bases lay in between. The CDR3 DNA sequence: TGCAGCGCCCGAGAGAGCTCCTACGAGCAGTACTTC. This sequence encodes CSARESSYEQYF.

Notes on this clonotype: Without the conserved terminal phenylalanine or tryptophan, this CDR3 likely stems from a read error. The chain couples TRBV15 to TRBJ2-3; unclear D gene. The CDR3 loop spans 15 amino acids. CDR1 and CDR2 (germline): LNHNV, YYDKDF (reference sequence). This CDR3 is CVTSRDIVGEDTQYS. DNA for the CDR3: TGTGTCACCAGCAGAGATATAGTAGGCGAAGATACGCAGTATTCT.

This clonotype was seen many times. The chain recombines TRBV5-5 with TRBJ2-7, with TRBD1 as a possible D gene (5 bases). The length of the CDR3 is 13 residues. CDR1 is SGHKS, CDR2 YYEKEE, per germline (reference sequence). V lost 2 bases and J 6 bases, leaving 12 bases between the germline ends. CDR3 residues: CASSLAQGGEQYF. In DNA form, the CDR3 reads TGTGCCAGCAGCTTAGCTCAGGGCGGCGAGCAGTACTTC. The full variable domain, rest sourced from reference TRBV5-5 and TRBJ2-7, is DAGVTQSPTHLIKTRGQQVTLRCSPISGHKSVSWYQQVLGQGPQFIFQYYEKEERGRGNFPDRFSARQFPNYSSELNVNALLLGDSALYLCASSLAQGGEQYFGPGTRLTVT.

This clonotype showed up many times. The genes are TRBV12-3 or TRBV12-4 and TRBJ2-7, with 12 bases fitting TRBD2. The CDR3 length is 17 residues. V shed 3 bases and J 6 bases; nucleotides not matched to a gene: 12. CDR3 bases: TGTGCCAGCAGTTTTGCGGCTAGCGGGAGGGCCTACCGCGAGCAGTACTTC. This sequence encodes CASSFAASGRAYREQYF.

Concerning this clonotype itself: This may be a read error, as it is one base from a much larger clone. V and J are TRBV5-1 and TRBJ2-1; D might be TRBD2 (6 bases). Germline V gene lookup returns CDR1 SGHRS and CDR2 YFSETQ. The CDR3 consists of 13 residues. The CDR3: CASSLGLVNEQLF. CDR3 in DNA: TGCGCCAGCAGCTTGGGACTAGTTAATGAGCAGCTCTTC.

A note on this clonotype: Possible read error: a much larger clone is one base away. In nucleotides, the CDR3 is TGTGCCAGCAGTTGGACAGGGCGGGAGCAGTCCCAGCATTTT. Encoded protein: CASSWTGREQSQHF. The chain joins TRBV6-1 to TRBJ1-5, with 8 positions matching TRBD1. CDR3 length: 14 amino acids. CDR1 and CDR2 from the germline V gene are MNHNS and SASEGT. After removal of 5 bases from V and 11 bases from J, the junction contained 11 bases not matched to a gene.

This clonotype showed up many times. The V call is TRBV27, the J call TRBJ2-7; TRBD2 matches 12 bases. V lost 0 bases and J lost 0; bases outside the gene matches: 12. Germline CDR1 MNHEY, CDR2 SMNVEV (reference sequence). The CDR3 consists of 20 residues. The DNA of the CDR3 is TGTGCCAGCAGTTTATCCGTGACTAGCGGGAGAAGGTGGGGCTCCTACGAGCAGTACTTC. Translated, it gives CASSLSVTSGRRWGSYEQYF.

This clonotype was seen repeatedly, ten times or more. The genes are TRBV6-4 and TRBJ2-2; 11 nucleotides agree with TRBD2. The CDR3 is made up of 15 amino acids. Germline CDR1 MRHNA, CDR2 SNTAGT. Trimming removed 5 bases from V and 3 bases from J; junction bases left unmatched: 2. CDR3 nucleotide sequence: TGTGCCAGCAGTTTACTAGCGGGAGACACCGGGGAGCTGTTTTTT. This translates into CASSLLAGDTGELFF.

The chain joins TRBV6-4 to TRBJ2-2, with 7 bases fitting TRBD2. Germline CDR1 is MRHNA and CDR2 is SNTAGT. The CDR3 has 14 residues. Germline trimming cut 7 bases from V and 7 bases from J; bases unmatched to any gene: 9. The CDR3 region has the DNA TGTGCCAGCACCCTCTCCGCGGGGGACGGGGAGCTGTTTTTT. Translating gives CASTLSAGDGELFF.

This clonotype was observed a handful of times. This may be a read error: a much more frequent sequence differs by one nucleotide. The chain combines TRBV5-4 with TRBJ2-6; no clear D gene. V was cut by 4 bases and J by 2 bases, with 13 bases left in between. CDR1 and CDR2 (germline): SGHNT, YYREEE (reference sequence). The CDR3 consists of 16 residues. The CDR3: CASSLPAIPGANVLTF. CDR3 sequence (DNA): TGTGCCAGCAGCCTCCCAGCGATCCCTGGGGCCAACGTCCTGACTTTC.

This clonotype was picked up many times. The chain's CDR3 is CASNENGPDTQYF. CDR3 DNA: TGTGCCAGTAATGAAAATGGCCCAGATACGCAGTATTTT. The chain combines TRBV19 with TRBJ2-3; D is undetermined. With 7 bases removed from V and 4 bases from J, the gap between germline ends came to 12 bases. The CDR3 extends over 13 amino acids. The germline V gene encodes CDR1 LNHDA and CDR2 SQIVND (reference sequence).

Details on this clonotype: One end of the junction varies from germline; a read error may be responsible. The gene calls are TRBV6-5 and TRBJ1-2, with D perhaps matching TRBD1 (6 bases). The CDR3 covers 13 residues. CDR1 MNHEY and CDR2 SVGAGI come from the germline V gene. The CDR3, as DNA: TGTGCCGGCAGGCTCGGGACAAACTATGGCTACACCTTC. As protein: CAGRLGTNYGYTF.

At least ten counts were recorded for this clonotype. The chain recombines TRBV5-5 with TRBJ2-7; 8 nucleotides agree with TRBD1. Germline trimming cut 0 bases from V and 4 bases from J; bases unmatched to any gene: 6. Per the germline V gene, CDR1 is SGHKS and CDR2 is YYEKEE (reference sequence). The CDR3 loop spans 15 amino acids. The CDR3 protein is CASSLGRTGSYEQYF. The DNA of the CDR3 is TGTGCCAGCAGCTTGGGCCGGACAGGGTCTTACGAGCAGTACTTC.

The sample holds a few counts of this clonotype. This clone may be a read error of a much larger clone one base away. The V gene is TRBV13, the J gene TRBJ2-3; D is undetermined. Germline V lookup: CDR1 PRHDT, CDR2 FYEKMQ (reference sequence). The CDR3 totals 13 residues. Trimming removed 3 bases from V and 2 bases from J, with 6 bases in between. The CDR3 DNA sequence: TGTGCCAGCAGCTTTCAAAACACAGATACGCAGTATTTT. Protein: CASSFQNTDTQYF.

This clonotype was detected many times. The rearrangement uses TRBV15 and TRBJ1-2, with a weak D call TRBD1 (5 bases). The germline CDR1 and CDR2 sequences are LNHNV and YYDKDF (reference sequence). The CDR3 is 15 residues long. The V end was cut by 1 base, the J end by 0 bases, with 9 bases between. CDR3 loop: CATSRGDGSNYGYTF. The CDR3 DNA reads TGTGCCACCAGCAGAGGGGACGGATCTAACTATGGCTACACCTTC. Together with reference TRBV15 and TRBJ1-2, the CDR3 gives the full variable domain: DAMVIQNPRYQVTQFGKPVTLSCSQTLNHNVMYWYQQKSSQAPKLLFHYYDKDFNNEADTPDNFQSRRPNTSFCFLDIRSPGLGDTAMYLCATSRGDGSNYGYTFGSGTRLTVV.

This clonotype was detected ten times or more. CDR3: CASSEGLAYGYTF. CDR3 bases: TGTGCCAGCAGTGAAGGACTCGCTTATGGCTACACCTTC. The gene calls are TRBV6-1 and TRBJ1-2, with unresolved D. V was clipped by 1 base and J by 5 bases, with 8 bases between them. Looked up from germline, CDR1 is MNHNS and CDR2 is SASEGT. The CDR3 runs to 13 residues.

Note on this clonotype: A clone one base away is much larger, so this may be a read error. The DNA of the CDR3 is TGTGCCAGTAGAAATACAGGGGCCTACGAGCAGTACTTC. Translation: CASRNTGAYEQYF. V is TRBV19 and J is TRBJ2-7, with 7 bases matching TRBD1. Looked up from germline, CDR1 is LNHDA and CDR2 is SQIVND (reference sequence). V trimming: 6 bases; J trimming: 2 bases; junction bases outside the gene matches: 4. This CDR3 comprises 13 residues.

Ten or more counts support this clonotype. The J gene is TRBJ1-2, the V gene TRBV6-5; possible D gene TRBD1, 5 bases. This CDR3 comprises 15 residues. The V and J ends lost 2 bases and 4 bases respectively, with 14 bases between them. CDR1 and CDR2 (germline): MNHEY, SVGAGI. CDR3: CASSYGGGNSYGYTF. The CDR3 bases are TGTGCCAGCAGTTACGGGGGGGGGAACTCCTATGGCTACACCTTC.

In this sample, this clonotype turned up many times. CDR3 loop: CAWSVSGRGDTQYF. The CDR3, as DNA: TGTGCCTGGAGTGTTAGCGGGAGGGGAGATACGCAGTATTTT. This sequence joins TRBV30 and TRBJ2-3; 11 bases are shared with TRBD2. The CDR3 length is 14 residues. J gave up 5 bases and V 0 bases, and 1 base lay outside the gene matches. Looked up from germline, CDR1 is GTSNPN and CDR2 is SVGIG (reference sequence).

This clonotype was seen at least ten times. The chain carries TRBV20-1 and TRBJ2-7; 8 nucleotides agree with TRBD2. In germline, CDR1 is DFQATT, CDR2 SNEGSKA (reference sequence). Germline trimming cut 6 bases from V and 6 bases from J; bases unmatched to any gene: 10. This CDR3 spans 13 amino acids. CDR3 region: CSAVSGTRPEQYF. In DNA form, the CDR3 reads TGCAGTGCCGTCTCCGGGACTAGGCCCGAGCAGTACTTC.

The table lists this clonotype with a few counts. A much bigger clone sits one base away, suggesting this may be a read error. The chain couples TRBV20-1 to TRBJ2-1; 11 nucleotides align to TRBD2. This CDR3 is 14 amino acids long. Germline assignment: CDR1 DFQATT and CDR2 SNEGSKA (reference sequence). CDR3 bases: TGCAGTGCTCCGGGACTAGCGGTCTACAGTGAGCAGTTCTTC. This gives the protein CSAPGLAVYSEQFF.

The chain has TRBV28 and TRBJ1-5, with unresolved D. Trimming removed 6 bases from V and 1 base from J, with 13 bases in between. The CDR3 covers 15 residues. Germline CDR1 reads MDHEN; CDR2 reads SYDVKM. In DNA form, the CDR3 reads TGTGCCAGCAGCCCGGTCCAGGTGAGCAATCAGCCCCAGCATTTT. This sequence encodes CASSPVQVSNQPQHF. Full variable domain (outside the CDR3, taken from reference TRBV28 and TRBJ1-5): DVKVTQSSRYLVKRTGEKVFLECVQDMDHENMFWYRQDPGLGLRLIYFSYDVKMKEKGDIPEGYSVSREKKERFSLILESASTNQTSMYLCASSPVQVSNQPQHFGDGTRLSIL.

This clonotype has ten or more counts. The chain combines TRBV6-6 with TRBJ2-1; 15 nucleotides match TRBD2. The J segment lost 9 bases and the V segment lost 4 bases, leaving 13 bases of the junction unmatched. The CDR3 totals 18 residues. The germline CDR1 and CDR2 sequences are MNHNY and SVGAGI (reference sequence). The CDR3 bases are TGTGCCAGCAGTTCTTCCCCTCGGACTAGCGGGAGGGATGGTGAGCAGTTCTTC. It is translated as CASSSSPRTSGRDGEQFF.

This clonotype showed up just once. This chain joins TRBV7-9 and TRBJ1-1, with a weak D call TRBD1 (5 bases). The CDR3 extends over 14 amino acids. Germline values: CDR1 SEHNR, CDR2 FQNEAQ (reference sequence). V lost 4 bases, J lost 3 bases, and 12 bases lay in between. CDR3 residues: CASSSVDRHTEAFF. The DNA for the CDR3 is TGTGCCAGCAGCTCAGTTGACAGACACACTGAAGCTTTCTTT. The full variable domain, its missing parts supplied by reference TRBV7-9 and TRBJ1-1, is DTGVSQNPRHKITKRGQNVTFRCDPISEHNRLYWYRQTLGQGPEFLTYFQNEAQLEKSRLLSDRFSAERPKGSFSTLEIQRTEQGDSAMYLCASSSVDRHTEAFFGQGTRLTVV.

This clonotype appeared a few times. This sequence joins TRBV20-1 and TRBJ2-4, with D possibly being TRBD2 (6 bases). Germline V gives CDR1 DFQATT, CDR2 SNEGSKA (reference sequence). The CDR3 spans 13 residues. Trimming removed 0 bases from V and 7 bases from J, with 10 bases in between. The DNA of the CDR3 is TGCAGTGCTAGAGATGGCGGGACGAACATTCAGTACTTC. This encodes CSARDGGTNIQYF.

This clonotype came up many times. The V gene is TRBV20-1, the J gene TRBJ2-2; TRBD1 matches 9 bases. Trimming cost V 6 bases and J 7 bases; bases outside gene matches: 12. This CDR3 is built from 15 residues. Germline assignment: CDR1 DFQATT and CDR2 SNEGSKA (reference sequence). This chain's CDR3 is CSAVSGTGMGGELFF. DNA of the CDR3: TGCAGTGCGGTTTCGGGGACAGGGATGGGCGGGGAGCTGTTTTTT.

This chain connects TRBV28 to TRBJ2-3; tentative D call: TRBD1 (5 bases). The CDR3 is 14 residues long. The ends were cut back, 7 bases at V and 1 base at J, with 12 bases in the middle. CDR1 MDHEN and CDR2 SYDVKM come from the germline V gene. Here the CDR3 reads CASNPGIRTDTQYF. DNA of the CDR3: TGTGCCAGCAACCCAGGGATCCGCACAGATACGCAGTATTTT.